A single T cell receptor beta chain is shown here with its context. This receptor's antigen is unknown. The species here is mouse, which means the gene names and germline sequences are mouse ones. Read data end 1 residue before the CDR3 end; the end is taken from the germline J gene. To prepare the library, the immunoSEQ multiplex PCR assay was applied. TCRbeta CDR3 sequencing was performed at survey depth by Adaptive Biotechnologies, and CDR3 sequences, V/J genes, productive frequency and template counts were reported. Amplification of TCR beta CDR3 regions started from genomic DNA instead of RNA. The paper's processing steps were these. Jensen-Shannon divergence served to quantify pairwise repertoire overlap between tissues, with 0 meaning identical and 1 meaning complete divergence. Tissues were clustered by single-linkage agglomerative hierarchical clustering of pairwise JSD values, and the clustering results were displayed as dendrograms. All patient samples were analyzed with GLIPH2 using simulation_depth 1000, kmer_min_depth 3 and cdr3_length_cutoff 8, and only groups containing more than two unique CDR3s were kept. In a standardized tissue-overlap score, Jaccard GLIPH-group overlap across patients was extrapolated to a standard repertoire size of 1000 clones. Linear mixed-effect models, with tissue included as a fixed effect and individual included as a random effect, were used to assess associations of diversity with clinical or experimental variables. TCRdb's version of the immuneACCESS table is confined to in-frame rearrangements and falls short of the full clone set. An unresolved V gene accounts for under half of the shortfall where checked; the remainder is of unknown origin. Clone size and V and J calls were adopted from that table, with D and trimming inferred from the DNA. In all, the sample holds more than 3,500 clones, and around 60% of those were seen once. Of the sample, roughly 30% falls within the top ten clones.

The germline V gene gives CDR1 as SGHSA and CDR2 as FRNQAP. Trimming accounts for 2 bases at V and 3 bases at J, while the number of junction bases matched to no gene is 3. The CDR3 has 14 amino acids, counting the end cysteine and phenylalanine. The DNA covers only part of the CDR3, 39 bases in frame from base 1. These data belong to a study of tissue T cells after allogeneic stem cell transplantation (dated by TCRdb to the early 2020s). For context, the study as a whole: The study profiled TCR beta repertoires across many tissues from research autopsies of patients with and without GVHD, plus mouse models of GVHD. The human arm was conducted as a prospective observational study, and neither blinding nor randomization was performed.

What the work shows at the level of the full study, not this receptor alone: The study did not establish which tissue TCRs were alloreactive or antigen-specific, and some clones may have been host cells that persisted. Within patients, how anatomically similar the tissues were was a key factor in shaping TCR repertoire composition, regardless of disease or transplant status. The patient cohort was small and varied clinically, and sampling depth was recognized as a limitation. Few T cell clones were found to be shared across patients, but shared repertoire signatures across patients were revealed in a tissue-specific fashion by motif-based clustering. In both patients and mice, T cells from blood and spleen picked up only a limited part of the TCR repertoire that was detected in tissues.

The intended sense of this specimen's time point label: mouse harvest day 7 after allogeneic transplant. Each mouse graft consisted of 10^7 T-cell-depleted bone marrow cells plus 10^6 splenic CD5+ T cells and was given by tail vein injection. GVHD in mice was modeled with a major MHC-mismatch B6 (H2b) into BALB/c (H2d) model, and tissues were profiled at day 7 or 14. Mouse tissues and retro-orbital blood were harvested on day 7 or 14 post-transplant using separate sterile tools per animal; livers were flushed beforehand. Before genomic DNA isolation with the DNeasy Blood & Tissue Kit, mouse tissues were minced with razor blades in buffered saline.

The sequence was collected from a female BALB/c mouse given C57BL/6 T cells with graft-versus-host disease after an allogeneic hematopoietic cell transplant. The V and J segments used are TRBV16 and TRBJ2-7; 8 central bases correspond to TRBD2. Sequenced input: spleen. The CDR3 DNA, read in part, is TGTGCAAGCAGCTTACTGGGGGGCGGCTATGAACAGTAC. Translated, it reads CASSLLGGGYEQY. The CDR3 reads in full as CASSLLGGGYEQYF. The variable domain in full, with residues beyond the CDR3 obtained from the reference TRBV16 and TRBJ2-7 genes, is NAGVIQTPRHKVTGKGQEATLWCEPISGHSAVFWYRQTIVQGLEFLTYFRNQAPIDDSGMPKERFSAQMPNQSHSTLKIQSTQPQDSAVYLCASSLLGGGYEQYFGPGTRLTVL.